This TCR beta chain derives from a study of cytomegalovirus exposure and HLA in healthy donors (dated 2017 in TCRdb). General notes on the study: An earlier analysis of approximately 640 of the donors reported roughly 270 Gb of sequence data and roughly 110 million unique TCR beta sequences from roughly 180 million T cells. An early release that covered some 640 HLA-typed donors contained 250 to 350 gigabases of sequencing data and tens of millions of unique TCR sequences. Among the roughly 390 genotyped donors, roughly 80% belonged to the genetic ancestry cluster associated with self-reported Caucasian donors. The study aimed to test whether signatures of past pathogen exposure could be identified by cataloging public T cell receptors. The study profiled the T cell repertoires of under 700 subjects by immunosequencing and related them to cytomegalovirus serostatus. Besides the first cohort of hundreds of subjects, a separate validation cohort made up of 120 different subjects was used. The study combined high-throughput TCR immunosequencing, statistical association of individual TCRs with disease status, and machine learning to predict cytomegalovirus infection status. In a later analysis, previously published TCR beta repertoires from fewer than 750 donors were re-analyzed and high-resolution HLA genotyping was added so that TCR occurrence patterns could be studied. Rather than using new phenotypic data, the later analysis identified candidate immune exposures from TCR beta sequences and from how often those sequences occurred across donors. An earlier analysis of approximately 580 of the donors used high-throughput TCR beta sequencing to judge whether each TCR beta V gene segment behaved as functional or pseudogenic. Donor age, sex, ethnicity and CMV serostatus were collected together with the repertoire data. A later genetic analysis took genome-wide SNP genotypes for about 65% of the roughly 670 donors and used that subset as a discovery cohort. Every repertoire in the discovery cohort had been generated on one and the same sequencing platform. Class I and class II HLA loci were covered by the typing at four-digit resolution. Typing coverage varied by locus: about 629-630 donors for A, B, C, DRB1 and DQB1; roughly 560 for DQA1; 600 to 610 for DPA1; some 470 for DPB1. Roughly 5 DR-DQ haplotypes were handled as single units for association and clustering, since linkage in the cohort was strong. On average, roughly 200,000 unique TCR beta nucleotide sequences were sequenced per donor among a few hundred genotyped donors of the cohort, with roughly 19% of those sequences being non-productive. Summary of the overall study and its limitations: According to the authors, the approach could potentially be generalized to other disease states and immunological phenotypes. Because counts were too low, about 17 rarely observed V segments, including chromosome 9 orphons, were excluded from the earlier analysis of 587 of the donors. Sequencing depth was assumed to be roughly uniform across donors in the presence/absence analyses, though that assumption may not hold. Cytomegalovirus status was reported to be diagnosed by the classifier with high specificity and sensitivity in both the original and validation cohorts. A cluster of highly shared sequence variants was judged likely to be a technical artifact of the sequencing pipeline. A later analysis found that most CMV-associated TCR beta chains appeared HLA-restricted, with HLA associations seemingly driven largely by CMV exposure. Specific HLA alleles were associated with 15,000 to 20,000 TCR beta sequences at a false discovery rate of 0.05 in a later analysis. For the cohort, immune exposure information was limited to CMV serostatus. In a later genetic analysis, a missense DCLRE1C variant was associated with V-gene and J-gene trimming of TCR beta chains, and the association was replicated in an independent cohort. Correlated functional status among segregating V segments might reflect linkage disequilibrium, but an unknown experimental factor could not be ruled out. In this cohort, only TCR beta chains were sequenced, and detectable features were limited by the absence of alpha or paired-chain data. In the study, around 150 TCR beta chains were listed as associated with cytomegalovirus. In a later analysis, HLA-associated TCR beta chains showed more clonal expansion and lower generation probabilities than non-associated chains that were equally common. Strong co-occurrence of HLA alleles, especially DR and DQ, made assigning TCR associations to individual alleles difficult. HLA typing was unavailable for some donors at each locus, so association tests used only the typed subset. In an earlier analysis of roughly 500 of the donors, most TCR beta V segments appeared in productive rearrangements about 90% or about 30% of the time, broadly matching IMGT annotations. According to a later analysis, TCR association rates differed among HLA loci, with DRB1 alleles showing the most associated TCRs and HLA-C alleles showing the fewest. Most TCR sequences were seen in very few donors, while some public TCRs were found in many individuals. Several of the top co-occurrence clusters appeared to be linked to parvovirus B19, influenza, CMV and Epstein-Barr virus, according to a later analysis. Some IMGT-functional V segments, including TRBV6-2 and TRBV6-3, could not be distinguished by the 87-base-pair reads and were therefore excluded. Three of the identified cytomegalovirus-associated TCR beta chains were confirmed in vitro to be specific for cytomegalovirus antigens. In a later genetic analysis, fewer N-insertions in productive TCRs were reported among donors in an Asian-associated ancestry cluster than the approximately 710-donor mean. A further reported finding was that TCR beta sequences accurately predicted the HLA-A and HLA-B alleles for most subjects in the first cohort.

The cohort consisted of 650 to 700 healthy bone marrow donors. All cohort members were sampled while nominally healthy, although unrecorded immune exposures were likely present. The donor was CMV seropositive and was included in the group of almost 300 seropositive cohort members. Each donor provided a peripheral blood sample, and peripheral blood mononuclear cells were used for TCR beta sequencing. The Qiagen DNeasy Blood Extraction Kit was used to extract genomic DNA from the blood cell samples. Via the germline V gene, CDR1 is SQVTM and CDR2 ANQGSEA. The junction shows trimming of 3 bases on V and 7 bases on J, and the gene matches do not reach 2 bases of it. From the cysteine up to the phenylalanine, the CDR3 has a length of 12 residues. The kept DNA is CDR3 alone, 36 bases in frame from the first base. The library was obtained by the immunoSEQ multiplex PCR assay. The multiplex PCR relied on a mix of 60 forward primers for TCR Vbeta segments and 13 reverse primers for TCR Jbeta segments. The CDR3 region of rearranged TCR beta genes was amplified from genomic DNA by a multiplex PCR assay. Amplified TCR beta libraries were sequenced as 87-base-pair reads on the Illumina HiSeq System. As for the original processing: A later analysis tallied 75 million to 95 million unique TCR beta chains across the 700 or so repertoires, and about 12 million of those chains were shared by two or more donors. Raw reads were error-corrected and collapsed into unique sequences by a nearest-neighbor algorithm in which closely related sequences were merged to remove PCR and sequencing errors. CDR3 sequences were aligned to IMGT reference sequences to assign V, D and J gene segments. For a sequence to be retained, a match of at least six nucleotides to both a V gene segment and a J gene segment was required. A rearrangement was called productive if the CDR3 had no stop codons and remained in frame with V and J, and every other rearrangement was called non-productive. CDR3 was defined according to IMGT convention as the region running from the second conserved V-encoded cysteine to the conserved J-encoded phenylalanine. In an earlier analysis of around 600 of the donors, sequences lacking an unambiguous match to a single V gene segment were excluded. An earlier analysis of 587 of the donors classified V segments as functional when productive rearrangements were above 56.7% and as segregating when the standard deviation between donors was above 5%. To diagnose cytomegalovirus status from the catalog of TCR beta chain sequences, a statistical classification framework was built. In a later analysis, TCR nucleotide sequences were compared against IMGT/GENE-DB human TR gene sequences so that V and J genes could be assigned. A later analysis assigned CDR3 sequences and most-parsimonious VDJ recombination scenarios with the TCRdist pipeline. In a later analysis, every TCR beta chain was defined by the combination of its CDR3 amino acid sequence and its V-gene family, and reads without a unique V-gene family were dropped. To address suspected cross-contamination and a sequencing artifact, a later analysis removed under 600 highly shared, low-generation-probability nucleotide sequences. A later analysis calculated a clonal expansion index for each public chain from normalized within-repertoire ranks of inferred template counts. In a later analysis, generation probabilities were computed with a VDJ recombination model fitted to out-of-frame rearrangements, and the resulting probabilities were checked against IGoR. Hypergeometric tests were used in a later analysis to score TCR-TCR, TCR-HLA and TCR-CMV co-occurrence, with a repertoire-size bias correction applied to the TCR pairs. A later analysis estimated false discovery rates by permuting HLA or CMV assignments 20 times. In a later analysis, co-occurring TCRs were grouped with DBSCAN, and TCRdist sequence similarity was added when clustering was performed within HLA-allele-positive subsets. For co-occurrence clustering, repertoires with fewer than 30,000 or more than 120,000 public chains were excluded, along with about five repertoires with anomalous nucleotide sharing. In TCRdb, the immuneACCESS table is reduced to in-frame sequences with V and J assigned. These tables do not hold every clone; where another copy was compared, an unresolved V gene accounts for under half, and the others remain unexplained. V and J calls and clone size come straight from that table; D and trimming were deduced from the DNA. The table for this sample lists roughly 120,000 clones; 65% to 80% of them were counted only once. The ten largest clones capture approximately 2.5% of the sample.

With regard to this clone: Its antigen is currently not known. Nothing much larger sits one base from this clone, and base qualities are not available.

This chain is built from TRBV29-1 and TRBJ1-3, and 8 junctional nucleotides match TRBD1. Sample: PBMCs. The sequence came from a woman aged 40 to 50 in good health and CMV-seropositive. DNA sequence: TGCAGCGTTGACGCAGGGGGCAACACCATATATTTT. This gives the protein CSVDAGGNTIYF.